One sample yielded the 6 T cell receptor beta chains listed below, sequenced in a study of shared clonotypes between healthy human individuals (dated by TCRdb to about 2020). Receptor amplification or capture employed the immunoSEQ multiplex PCR assay. The immuneACCESS repertoire file appears here via TCRdb, limited to in-frame rearrangements. These files lack a portion of the clones; in checked studies, under half of the deficit traces to unresolved V genes, and the cause of the others is not known. The sample table contains 950,000 to 1,300,000 clones; only one count was recorded for approximately 70% of them. The top ten constitute over 1.3% of the sample. Material: memory CD4+ T cells sorted from blood. The meaning of the sample's cell subset or site label: CD45RA-negative fraction. The receptors were gathered from a young man in good health.

The chain carries TRBV19 and TRBJ1-4; D may be TRBD1 (6 bases). Germline V gene lookup returns CDR1 LNHDA and CDR2 SQIVND (reference sequence). V lost 6 bases and J 5 bases, leaving 13 bases between the germline ends. This CDR3 has 14 amino acids. In DNA form, the CDR3 reads TGTGCCAGTAGGTACACAGGGTTGAATGAAAAACTGTTTTTT. Protein product: CASRYTGLNEKLFF.

The chain has TRBV19 and TRBJ1-5, with 7 bases that match TRBD1. The germline gives CDR1 LNHDA, CDR2 SQIVND (reference sequence). The V and J ends lost 5 bases and 3 bases, in that order; junction bases with no gene match: 4. The CDR3 is 14 residues long. CDR3 in amino acids: CASSPGQANQPQHF. CDR3 sequence (DNA): TGTGCCAGTAGTCCCGGACAGGCCAATCAGCCCCAGCATTTT.

The V and J genes are TRBV19 and TRBJ2-7; a weak D match, TRBD2 (5 bases). The V and J ends lost 6 bases and 6 bases respectively, with 12 bases between them. Germline assignment: CDR1 LNHDA and CDR2 SQIVND (reference sequence). The CDR3 consists of 12 residues. The CDR3 nucleotides read TGTGCCAGTAGGGGGAGCGGACGCGAGCAGTACTTC. It is translated as CASRGSGREQYF.

Here the CDR3 reads CASSQDPSGRVNEQFF. In DNA, the CDR3 is TGCGCCAGCAGCCAAGACCCTAGCGGGAGAGTCAATGAGCAGTTCTTC. This chain uses TRBV4-3 with TRBJ2-1, with TRBD2 matching 10 bases. V trimming: 0 bases; J trimming: 6 bases; junction bases outside the gene matches: 5. Germline V gives CDR1 LGHNA, CDR2 YSLEER. The CDR3 spans 16 residues.

V gene TRBV9 combines with J gene TRBJ2-5; unclear D gene. V was trimmed by 0 bases and J by 1 base, leaving 13 bases between them. This CDR3 comprises 16 residues. Germline V gives CDR1 SGDLS, CDR2 YYNGEE. In DNA form, the CDR3 reads TGTGCCAGCAGCGTAGCCCCGTCGGCTGGCCAAGAGACCCAGTACTTC. Its protein is CASSVAPSAGQETQYF.

The chain joins TRBV29-1 to TRBJ2-3, with TRBD2 matching 9 bases. Germline CDR1 and CDR2: SQVTM and ANQGSEA. The V segment lost 3 bases and the J segment 5 bases; nucleotides outside the gene matches: 6. The CDR3 consists of 14 residues. The CDR3, as DNA: TGCAGCGTTGAGAGGGGGACTAGCCGAGATACGCAGTATTTT. Amino acid sequence: CSVERGTSRDTQYF.